A selection of T cell receptor beta chains follows, all from one sample in a study of cytomegalovirus exposure and HLA in healthy donors. Some clones are missing from TCRdb's copy, which holds only in-frame ones; the method was immunoSEQ multiplex PCR. The sample lists approximately 170,000 clones; about 85% were seen once. Source material: PBMCs. Receptor source: a boy aged 2 to 9 in good health and CMV-seronegative. CDR3s include the opening cysteine and the closing phenylalanine or tryptophan. The D gene is left open where the match is weak. Clone size appears in some rows only: once, few, many, or a class for an expanded clone.

CDR3aa | CDR3nt | j_gene | v_gene | d_gene | abundance
CASSHFLGQGKETQYF | TGTGCCAGCAGCCACTTCTTGGGACAGGGGAAAGAGACCCAGTACTTC | TRBJ2-5 | TRBV14 | TRBD1 | -
CASSYSTRGSYEQYF | TGTGCCAGCAGTTACTCGACCAGGGGCTCCTACGAGCAGTACTTC | TRBJ2-7 | TRBV6-5 | - | -
CASSLAQSGGPTHEQFF | TGTGCCAGCAGCTTAGCGCAAAGCGGGGGGCCTACACATGAGCAGTTCTTC | TRBJ2-1 | TRBV7-9 | TRBD2 | -
CASSSGQGKRINEKLFF | TGCGCCAGCAGTTCGGGACAGGGCAAAAGAATTAATGAAAAACTGTTTTTT | TRBJ1-4 | TRBV5-1 | TRBD1 | -
CASSSGYPGEQYF | TGTGCCAGCAGCTCAGGGTATCCCGGGGAGCAGTACTTC | TRBJ2-7 | TRBV7-8 | - | -
CAWSVLPGKFF | TGTGCCTGGAGTGTACTACCGGGAAAGTTCTTC | TRBJ2-1 | TRBV30 | - | few
CASSSGLANTGELFF | TGTGCCAGCAGCTCGGGACTAGCGAACACCGGGGAGCTGTTTTTT | TRBJ2-2 | TRBV5-6 | TRBD2 | -
CASSETGTPRPQHF | TGTGCCAGCAGTGAAACAGGGACCCCGCGGCCCCAGCATTTT | TRBJ1-5 | TRBV25-1 | - | -
CASSLDLRTGSTSGANVLTF | TGCGCCAGCAGCTTGGACTTACGGACAGGAAGTACCTCTGGGGCCAACGTCCTGACTTTC | TRBJ2-6 | TRBV5-1 | TRBD1 | once
CATRDRSIEPQHF | TGTGCCACGCGGGACAGGTCAATTGAGCCCCAGCATTTT | TRBJ1-5 | TRBV28 | TRBD1 | -
CASSELAGGPGYTGELFF | TGTGCCAGCAGCGAACTAGCGGGGGGGCCCGGATACACCGGGGAGCTGTTTTTT | TRBJ2-2 | TRBV9 | TRBD2 | -
CASSLAWGQHYGYTF | TGTGCCAGCAGCTTAGCATGGGGACAGCACTATGGCTACACCTTC | TRBJ1-2 | TRBV7-9 | TRBD1 | once
CASSQEGANQPQHF | TGCGCCAGCAGCCAAGAGGGGGCGAATCAGCCCCAGCATTTT | TRBJ1-5 | TRBV4-1 | - | once
CASSLRTGATNEKLFF | TGTGCCAGCAGTTTAAGGACAGGTGCAACTAATGAAAAACTGTTTTTT | TRBJ1-4 | TRBV6-5 | TRBD1 | -
CASSRGTGGQETQYF | TGTGCCAGCAGTCGAGGGACCGGGGGGCAAGAGACCCAGTACTTC | TRBJ2-5 | TRBV2 | TRBD2 | -
CASSPSAIGTGENTEAFF | TGTGCCAGCTCACCCTCCGCGATAGGGACAGGGGAGAACACTGAAGCTTTCTTT | TRBJ1-1 | TRBV18 | TRBD1 | -
CASSLVPQGQDIQYF | TGTGCCAGCAGCTTAGTGCCCCAGGGCCAAGACATTCAGTACTTC | TRBJ2-4 | TRBV11-2 | - | -